This T cell receptor beta chain was retrieved from a study of cytomegalovirus exposure and HLA in healthy donors. At the level of the study: There were several hundred genotyped donors. Of these, roughly 86% fell in the genetic ancestry cluster associated with self-reported Caucasian donors.

This CDR3 spans 15 amino acids. Germline V gene data show CDR1 as SGHNT and CDR2 as YYREEE (reference sequence). Trimming cost V 0 bases and J 1 base; bases outside gene matches: 2. Study-level findings and limits: In a later analysis, TCR association rates varied by HLA locus: DRB1 most, HLA-C fewest. Per published reports, the classifier diagnosed cytomegalovirus status with high specificity and sensitivity.

About this clone itself: Its antigen is unidentified.

With 60 Vbeta and 13 Jbeta primers, the PCR was carried out. TCRdb keeps only in-frame clones here, not all; method: immunoSEQ multiplex PCR. The repertoire has some 140,000 clones, 60% to 85% of them found once; the top ten carry about 4%. Healthy bone marrow donors made up the donors. The chain couples TRBV5-4 to TRBJ2-5; the match to TRBD2 covers 8 bases. The receptor's source is a woman aged 40 to 55 in good health and CMV-seronegative. Sequencing input: PBMCs. The CDR3 loop is CASSLVAGSQETQYF. Here the CDR3 DNA reads TGTGCCAGCAGCTTGGTAGCGGGGAGCCAAGAGACCCAGTACTTC. Filled out from reference TRBV5-4 and TRBJ2-5, the complete variable domain reads ETGVTQSPTHLIKTRGQQVTLRCSSQSGHNTVSWYQQALGQGPQFIFQYYREEENGRGNFPPRFSGLQFPNYSSELNVNALELDDSALYLCASSLVAGSQETQYFGPGTRLLVL.